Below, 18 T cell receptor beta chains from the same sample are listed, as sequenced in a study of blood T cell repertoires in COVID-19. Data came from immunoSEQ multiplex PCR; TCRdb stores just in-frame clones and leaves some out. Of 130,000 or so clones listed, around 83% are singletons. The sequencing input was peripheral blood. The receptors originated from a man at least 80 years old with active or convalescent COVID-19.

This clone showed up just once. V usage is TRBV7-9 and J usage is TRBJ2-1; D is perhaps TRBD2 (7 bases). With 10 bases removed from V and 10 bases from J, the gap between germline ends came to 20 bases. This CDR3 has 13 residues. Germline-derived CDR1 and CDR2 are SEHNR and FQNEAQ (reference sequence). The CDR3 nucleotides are TGTGCCACCCGGAACGGGGGGCAAGGGGAGCAGTTCTTC. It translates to CATRNGGQGEQFF.

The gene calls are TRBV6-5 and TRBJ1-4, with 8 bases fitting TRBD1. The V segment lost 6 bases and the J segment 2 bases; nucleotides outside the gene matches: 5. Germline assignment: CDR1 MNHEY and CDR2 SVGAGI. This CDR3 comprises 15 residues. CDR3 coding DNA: TGTGCCAGCAGAACAGGGGGGCTCACTAATGAAAAACTGTTTTTT. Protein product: CASRTGGLTNEKLFF.

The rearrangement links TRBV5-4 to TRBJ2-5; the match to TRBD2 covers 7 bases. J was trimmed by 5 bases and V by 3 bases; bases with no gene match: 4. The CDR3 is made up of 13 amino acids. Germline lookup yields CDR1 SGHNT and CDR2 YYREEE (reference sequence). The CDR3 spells CASSWNGGETQYF. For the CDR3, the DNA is TGTGCCAGCAGCTGGAACGGGGGGGAGACCCAGTACTTC.

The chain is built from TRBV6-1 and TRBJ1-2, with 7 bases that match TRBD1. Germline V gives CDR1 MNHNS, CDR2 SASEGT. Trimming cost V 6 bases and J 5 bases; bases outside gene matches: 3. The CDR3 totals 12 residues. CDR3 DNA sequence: TGTGCCAGCAGAACAGGGGTTTATGGCTACACCTTC. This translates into CASRTGVYGYTF.

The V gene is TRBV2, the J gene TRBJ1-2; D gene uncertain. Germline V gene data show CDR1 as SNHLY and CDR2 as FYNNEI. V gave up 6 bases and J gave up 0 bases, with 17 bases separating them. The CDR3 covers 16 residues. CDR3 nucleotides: TGTGCCAGCAGCGCCCGCCAGGTGGTCTCTAACTATGGCTACACCTTC. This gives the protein CASSARQVVSNYGYTF.

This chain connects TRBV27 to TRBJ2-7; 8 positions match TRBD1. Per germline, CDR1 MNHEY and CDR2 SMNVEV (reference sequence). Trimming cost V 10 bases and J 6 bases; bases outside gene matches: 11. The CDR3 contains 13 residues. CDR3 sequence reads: CATKGTGGIEQYF. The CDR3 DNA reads TGTGCCACGAAGGGGACAGGAGGAATCGAGCAGTACTTC.

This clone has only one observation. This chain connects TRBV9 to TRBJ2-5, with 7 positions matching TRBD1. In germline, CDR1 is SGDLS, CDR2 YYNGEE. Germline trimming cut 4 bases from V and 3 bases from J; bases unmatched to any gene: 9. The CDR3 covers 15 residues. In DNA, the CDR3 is TGTGCCAGCAGCCCGGAGGTCCAGGGGGAAGAGACCCAGTACTTC. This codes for CASSPEVQGEETQYF.

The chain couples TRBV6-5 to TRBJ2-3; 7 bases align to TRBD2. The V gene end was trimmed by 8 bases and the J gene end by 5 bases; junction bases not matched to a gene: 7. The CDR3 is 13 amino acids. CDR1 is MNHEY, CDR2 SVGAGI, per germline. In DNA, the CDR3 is TGTGCCAGCCAAGCGGGGAATGAAGATACGCAGTATTTT. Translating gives CASQAGNEDTQYF.

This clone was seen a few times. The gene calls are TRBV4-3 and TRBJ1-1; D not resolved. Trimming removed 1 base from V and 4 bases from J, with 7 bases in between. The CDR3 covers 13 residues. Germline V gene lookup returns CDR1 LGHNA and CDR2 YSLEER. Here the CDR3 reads CASSQARGTEAFF. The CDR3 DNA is TGCGCCAGCAGCCAAGCAAGAGGCACTGAAGCTTTCTTT.

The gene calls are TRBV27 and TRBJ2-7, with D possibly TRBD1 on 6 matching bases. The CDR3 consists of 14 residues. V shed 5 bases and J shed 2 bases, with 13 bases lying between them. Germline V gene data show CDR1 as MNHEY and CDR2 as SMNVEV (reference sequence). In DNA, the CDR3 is TGTGCCAGCAGTCCGACAGGACAAACCTACGAGCAGTACTTC. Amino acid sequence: CASSPTGQTYEQYF.

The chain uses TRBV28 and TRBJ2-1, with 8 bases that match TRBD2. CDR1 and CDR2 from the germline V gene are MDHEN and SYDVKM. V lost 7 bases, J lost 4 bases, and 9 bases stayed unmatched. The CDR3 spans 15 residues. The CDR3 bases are TGTGCCAGCAATACGGGCGGGGGGTTTTACAATGAGCAGTTCTTC. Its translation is CASNTGGGFYNEQFF.

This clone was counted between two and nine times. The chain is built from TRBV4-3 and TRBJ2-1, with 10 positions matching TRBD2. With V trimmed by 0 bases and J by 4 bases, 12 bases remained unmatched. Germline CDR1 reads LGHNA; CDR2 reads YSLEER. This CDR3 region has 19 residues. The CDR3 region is CASSQDRPASGGSYNEQFF. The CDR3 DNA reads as TGCGCCAGCAGCCAAGATCGCCCGGCTAGCGGGGGTTCATACAATGAGCAGTTCTTC.

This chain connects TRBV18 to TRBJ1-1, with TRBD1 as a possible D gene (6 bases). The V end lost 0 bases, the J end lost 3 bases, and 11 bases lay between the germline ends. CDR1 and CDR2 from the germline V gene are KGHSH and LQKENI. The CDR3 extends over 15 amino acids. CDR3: CASSPPTGSDTEAFF. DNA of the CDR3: TGTGCCAGCTCACCACCCACAGGGAGTGACACTGAAGCTTTCTTT.

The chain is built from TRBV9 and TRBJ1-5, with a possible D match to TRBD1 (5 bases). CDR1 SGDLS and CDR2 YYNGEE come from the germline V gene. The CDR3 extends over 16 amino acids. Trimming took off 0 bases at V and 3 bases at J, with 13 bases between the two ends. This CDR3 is CASSVGAGTDNQPQHF. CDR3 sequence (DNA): TGTGCCAGCAGCGTAGGGGCGGGGACGGACAATCAGCCCCAGCATTTT.

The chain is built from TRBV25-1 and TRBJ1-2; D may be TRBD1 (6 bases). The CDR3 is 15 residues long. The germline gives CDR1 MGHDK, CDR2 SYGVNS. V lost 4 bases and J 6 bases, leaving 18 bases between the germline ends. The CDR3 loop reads CASSGTGMGWHGYTF. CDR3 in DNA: TGTGCCAGCAGTGGAACAGGGATGGGCTGGCATGGCTACACCTTC.

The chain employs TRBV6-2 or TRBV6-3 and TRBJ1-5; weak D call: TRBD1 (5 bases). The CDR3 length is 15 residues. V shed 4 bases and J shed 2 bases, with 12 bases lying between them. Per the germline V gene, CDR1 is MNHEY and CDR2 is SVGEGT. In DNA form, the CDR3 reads TGTGCCAGCAGTTCGGGGGGGGACGGCAATCAGCCCCAGCATTTT. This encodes CASSSGGDGNQPQHF.

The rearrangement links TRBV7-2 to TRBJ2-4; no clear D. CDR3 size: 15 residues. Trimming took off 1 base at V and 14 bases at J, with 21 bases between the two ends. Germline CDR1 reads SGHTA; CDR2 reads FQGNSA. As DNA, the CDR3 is TGTGCCAGCAGCTTAGGATGGAAGAACACGGGTCCAAAGTACTTC. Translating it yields CASSLGWKNTGPKYF.

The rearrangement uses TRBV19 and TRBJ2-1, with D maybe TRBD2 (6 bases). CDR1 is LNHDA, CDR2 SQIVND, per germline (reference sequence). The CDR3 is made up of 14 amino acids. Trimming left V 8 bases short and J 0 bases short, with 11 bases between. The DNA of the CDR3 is TGTGCCAGTGGGGTGGGGGGCTCCTACAATGAGCAGTTCTTC. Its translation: CASGVGGSYNEQFF.